This TCR beta chain was documented in a study of CD4 T cells in relation to SARS-CoV-2 and coronaviruses. Study-level background: Convalescent patients were roughly eight males and a few females; two were Hispanic.

Naive and memory CD4+ T cells came from enriched cryopreserved PBMCs. This CDR3 has 9 residues. V was trimmed by 6 bases and J by 7 bases, leaving 3 bases between them. Naive and memory CD4+ T cell DNA was deep-sequenced without culture. Assay used: immunoSEQ multiplex PCR; TCRdb lists only in-frame clones, some missing. The sample shows approximately 50,000 clones, 90% to 95% of them seen only once. V usage is TRBV23-1 and J usage is TRBJ1-2, with no clear D. TRBV23-1 is annotated as an ORF whose role is uncertain. Specimen: naive CD4+ T cells from PBMCs. This sample's subset: naive CD4+ T cells isolated by negative enrichment. The TCR originated in an adult with COVID-19. CDR3 protein: CASRVGYTF. CDR3 in DNA: TGCGCCAGCAGGGTTGGCTACACCTTC.